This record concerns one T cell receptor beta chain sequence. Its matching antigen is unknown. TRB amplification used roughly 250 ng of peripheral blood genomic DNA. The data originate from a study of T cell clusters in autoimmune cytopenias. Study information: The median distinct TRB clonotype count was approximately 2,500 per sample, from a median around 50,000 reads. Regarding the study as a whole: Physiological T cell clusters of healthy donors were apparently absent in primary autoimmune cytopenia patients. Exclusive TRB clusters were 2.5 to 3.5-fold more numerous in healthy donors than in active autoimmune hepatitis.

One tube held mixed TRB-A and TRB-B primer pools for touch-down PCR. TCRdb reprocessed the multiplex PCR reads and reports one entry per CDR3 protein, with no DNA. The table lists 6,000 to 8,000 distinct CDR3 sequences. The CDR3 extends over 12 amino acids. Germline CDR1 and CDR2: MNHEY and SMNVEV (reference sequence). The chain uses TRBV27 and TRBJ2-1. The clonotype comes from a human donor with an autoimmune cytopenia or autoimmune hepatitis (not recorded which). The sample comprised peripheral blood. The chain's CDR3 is CASSLSGSYQFF.